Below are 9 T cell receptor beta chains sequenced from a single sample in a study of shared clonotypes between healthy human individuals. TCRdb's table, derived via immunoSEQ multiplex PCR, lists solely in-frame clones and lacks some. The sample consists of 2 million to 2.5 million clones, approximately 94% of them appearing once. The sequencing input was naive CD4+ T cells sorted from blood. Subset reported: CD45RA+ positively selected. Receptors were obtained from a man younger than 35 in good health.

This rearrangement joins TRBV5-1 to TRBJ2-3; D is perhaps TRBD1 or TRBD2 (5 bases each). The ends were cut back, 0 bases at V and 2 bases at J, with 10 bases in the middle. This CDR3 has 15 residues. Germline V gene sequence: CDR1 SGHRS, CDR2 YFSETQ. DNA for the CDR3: TGCGCCAGCAGCTTGGGGGACGCTCTCACAGATACGCAGTATTTT. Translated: CASSLGDALTDTQYF.

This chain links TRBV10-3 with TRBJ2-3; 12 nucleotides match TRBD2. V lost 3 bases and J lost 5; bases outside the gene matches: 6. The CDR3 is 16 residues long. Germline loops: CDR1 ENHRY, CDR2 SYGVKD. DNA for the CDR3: TGTGCCATCAGTGAAGGGTCTAGCGGGAGGGTAGATACGCAGTATTTT. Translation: CAISEGSSGRVDTQYF.

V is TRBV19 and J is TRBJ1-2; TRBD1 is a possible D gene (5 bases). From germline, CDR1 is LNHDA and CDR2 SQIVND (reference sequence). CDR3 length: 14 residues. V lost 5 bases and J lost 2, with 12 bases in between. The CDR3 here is CASSPLGPNYGYTF. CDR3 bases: TGTGCCAGTAGTCCGCTGGGGCCGAACTATGGCTACACCTTC.

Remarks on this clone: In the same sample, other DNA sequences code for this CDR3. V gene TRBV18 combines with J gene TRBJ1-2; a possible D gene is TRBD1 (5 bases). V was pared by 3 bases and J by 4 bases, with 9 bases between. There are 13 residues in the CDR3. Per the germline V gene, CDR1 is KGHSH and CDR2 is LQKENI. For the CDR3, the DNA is TGTGCCAGCTCACCCGACGGGACCTATGGCTACACCTTC. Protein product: CASSPDGTYGYTF.

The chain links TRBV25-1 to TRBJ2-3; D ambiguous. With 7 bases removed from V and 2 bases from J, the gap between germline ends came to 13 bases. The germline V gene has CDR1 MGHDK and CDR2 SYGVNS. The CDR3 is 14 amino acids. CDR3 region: CASTHPAHTDTQYF. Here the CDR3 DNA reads TGTGCCAGCACCCATCCGGCCCACACAGATACGCAGTATTTT.

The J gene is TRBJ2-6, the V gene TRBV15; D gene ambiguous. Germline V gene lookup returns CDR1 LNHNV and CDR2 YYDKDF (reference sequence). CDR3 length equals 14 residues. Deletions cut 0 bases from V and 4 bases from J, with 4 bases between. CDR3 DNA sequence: TGTGCCACCAGCAGAGATTTGGGGGCCAACGTCCTGACTTTC. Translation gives CATSRDLGANVLTF.

CDR3 sequence (DNA): TGTGCCAGCAGCTTGATCTGGGAGTTGACAACATATGGCTACACCTTC. It yields the protein CASSLIWELTTYGYTF. The rearrangement uses TRBV5-5 and TRBJ1-2; D gene ambiguous. V dropped 1 base and J dropped 5 bases, with 18 bases sitting between them. This CDR3 region has 16 residues. Germline V gene lookup returns CDR1 SGHKS and CDR2 YYEKEE (reference sequence).

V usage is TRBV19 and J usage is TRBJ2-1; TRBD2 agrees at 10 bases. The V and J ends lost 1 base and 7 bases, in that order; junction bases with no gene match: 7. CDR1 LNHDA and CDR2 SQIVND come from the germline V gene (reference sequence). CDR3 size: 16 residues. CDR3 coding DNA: TGTGCCAGTAGTATAGTTGGAGCGGGAGGGAGTAATGAGCAGTTCTTC. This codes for CASSIVGAGGSNEQFF.

The CDR3 nucleotides read TGTGCCAGTAGTATCCAGGGTAGCAAAAACATTCAGTACTTC. The encoded protein is CASSIQGSKNIQYF. The rearrangement joins TRBV19 to TRBJ2-4; the D gene is possibly TRBD1 (5 bases). Trimming cost V 3 bases and J 3 bases, with 9 bases left between them. Germline CDR1 and CDR2: LNHDA and SQIVND (reference sequence). The CDR3 sequence is 14 residues long.